This T cell receptor (beta chain) was profiled in a study of response to subunit inactivated influenza vaccine. As concerns this clonotype: Antigen unknown.

One entry per CDR3 protein results from TCRdb running MiXCR on the RT-PCR reads. Of 450,000 to 700,000 distinct CDR3 sequences detected, around 15% appear once; the ten largest clones hold 8.5% to 14%. Study observations and caveats: The study's authors posited that every seasonal influenza vaccination enlists few new T cells.

Sequencing was performed on PBMCs from blood, taken 11 to 12 days after vaccination. The sequence was collected from a man aged 45 to 65 who received an inactivated influenza vaccine.

CDR3 loop: CASSILPRADEQFF. In DNA, the CDR3 is TGTGCCAGTAGTATTTTGCCCAGGGCGGATGAGCAGTTCTTC. The V call is TRBV19, the J call TRBJ2-1, with a possible D match to TRBD1 (5 bases). The CDR3 has 14 residues. The ends were cut back, 3 bases at V and 8 bases at J, with 14 bases in the middle. Per germline, CDR1 LNHDA and CDR2 SQIVND (reference sequence). The full variable domain, with the rest looked up from reference TRBV19 and TRBJ2-1, is DGGITQSPKYLFRKEGQNVTLSCEQNLNHDAMYWYRQDPGQGLRLIYYSQIVNDFQKGDIAEGYSVSREKKESFPLTVTSAQKNPTAFYLCASSILPRADEQFFGPGTRLTVL.